This T cell receptor (delta chain) was captured in a study of gamma-delta T cells after stem cell transplantation (dated by TCRdb to the mid-2010s). Trimming takes 4 bases from V and 0 bases from J, and the germline ends sit 17 bases apart. In the germline V gene, CDR1 corresponds to GEAIGNYY and CDR2 to EKD. The CDR3 contains 16 residues, cysteine and phenylalanine counted. The CDR3 DNA has 48 bases and is translated from base 1. The receptor library was made with RT-PCR. Sequenced on an Illumina MiSeq. TCRdb called clones anew from the public reads via CATT; matching DNA rows were later pooled. The table for this sample lists 2,500 to 3,500 delta-chain clones; roughly 3% of them were counted only once. 20% to 30% of the sample is taken by the ten largest. This clone has just a few counts. The antigen this receptor binds is unknown. A much larger clone lies a single base off, so this may be a read error. Other DNA sequences of this sample code for an identical CDR3.

Sequencing was performed on gamma-delta T cells. In this chain, TRDV2 is recombined with TRDJ1; 6 matching bases give a weak D call of TRDD3. The receptor was derived from a human donor. It is not recorded whose cells these are; they may come from a transplant donor. The nucleotides are TGTGCCTGTGATACTCTGGGGTCGCTGTACACCGATAAACTCATCTTT. The encoded protein is CACDTLGSLYTDKLIF.